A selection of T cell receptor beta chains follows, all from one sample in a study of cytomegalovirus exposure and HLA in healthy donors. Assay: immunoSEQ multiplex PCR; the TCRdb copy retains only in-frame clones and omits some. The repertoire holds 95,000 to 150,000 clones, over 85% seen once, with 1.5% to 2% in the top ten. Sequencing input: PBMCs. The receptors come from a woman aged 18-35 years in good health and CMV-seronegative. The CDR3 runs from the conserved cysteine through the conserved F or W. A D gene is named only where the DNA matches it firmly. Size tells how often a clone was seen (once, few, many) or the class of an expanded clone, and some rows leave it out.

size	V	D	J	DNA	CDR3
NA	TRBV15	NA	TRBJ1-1	TGTGCCACCAGCGGGCAGGACAGTAACACTGAAGCTTTCTTT	CATSGQDSNTEAFF
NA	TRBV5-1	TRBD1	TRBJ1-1	TGCGCCAGCAGCTTGGGACAGGGGATCACTGAAGCTTTCTTT	CASSLGQGITEAFF
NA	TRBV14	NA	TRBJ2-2	TGTGCCAGCAGGAGAGGTCCGGGTTTCGGGGAGCTGTTTTTT	CASRRGPGFGELFF
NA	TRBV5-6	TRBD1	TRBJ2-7	TGTGCCAGCAGCTTGGCGACAGGGTTAACCTATTACGAGCAGTACTTC	CASSLATGLTYYEQYF
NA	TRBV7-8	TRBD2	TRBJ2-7	TGTGCCAGCAGCCGGAGGCCGGGACTAGCGAACGAGCAGTACTTC	CASSRRPGLANEQYF
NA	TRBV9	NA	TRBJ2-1	TGTGCCAGCAGCGTAGCCTATACCGATGAGCAGTTCTTC	CASSVAYTDEQFF
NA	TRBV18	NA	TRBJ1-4	TGTGCCAGCTCACCAGGAGCCCCCGTGGAAAAACTGTTTTTT	CASSPGAPVEKLFF
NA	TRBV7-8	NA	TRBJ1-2	TGTGCCAGCAGCTTAGAGTCGGGGGTCGCTGGCTACACCTTC	CASSLESGVAGYTF
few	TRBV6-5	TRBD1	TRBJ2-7	TGTGCCAGCAGTTACCGGACAGGGTTCGACGAGCAGTACTTC	CASSYRTGFDEQYF
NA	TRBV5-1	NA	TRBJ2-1	TGCGCCAGCAGCGGGGGACTCCCGTCGGATGAGCAGTTCTTC	CASSGGLPSDEQFF
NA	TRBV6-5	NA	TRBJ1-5	TGTGCCAGCAGTTACTCGGGGCAGGGAGGGCAGCCCCAGCATTTT	CASSYSGQGGQPQHF
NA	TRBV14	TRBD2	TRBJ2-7	TGTGCCAGCAGCCCAAAGCGGGAGGCGGGACGCGAGCAGTACTTC	CASSPKREAGREQYF
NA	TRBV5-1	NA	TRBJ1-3	TGCGCCAGCAGCCCCGCGCAGGGATCCGGCGATCGGTCCGGGAGCTCTGGAAACACCATATATTTT	CASSPAQGSGDRSGSSGNTIYF
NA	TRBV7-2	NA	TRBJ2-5	TGTGCCAGCAGCCAGACTCGGCCCTGGGCCCAGTACTTC	CASSQTRPWAQYF
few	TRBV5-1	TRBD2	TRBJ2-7	TGCGCCAGCAGCTTGGCTTCGGGGGGTCCCTACGAGCAGTACTTC	CASSLASGGPYEQYF
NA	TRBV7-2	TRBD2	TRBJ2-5	TGTGCCAGCAGCTACCAAACCGGGGGGGTCCAAGAGACCCAGTACTTC	CASSYQTGGVQETQYF
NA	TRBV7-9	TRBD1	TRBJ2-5	TGTGCCAGCAGCTTAGGGCAGGGGGTAGAGACCCAGTACTTC	CASSLGQGVETQYF
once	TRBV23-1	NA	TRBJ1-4	TGCGCCATACTCCAGGGGAATGAAAAACTGTTTTTT	CAILQGNEKLFF
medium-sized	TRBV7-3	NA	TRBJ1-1	TGTGCCAGCAGCTTACAGGTAGGGCAGGGGCCCATCACTGAAGCTTTCTTT	CASSLQVGQGPITEAFF
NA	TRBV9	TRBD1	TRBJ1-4	TGTGCCAGCAGCGTAGGGTATGGGACAGGGGTTGAAAAACTGTTTTTT	CASSVGYGTGVEKLFF
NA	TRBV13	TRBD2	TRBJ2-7	TGTGCCAGCAGCTTGGGGACTAGCGGTACCTACGAGCAGTACTTC	CASSLGTSGTYEQYF
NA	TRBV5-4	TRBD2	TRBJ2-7	TGTGCCAGCGGCGGACTAGCGGGGGGTACCTACGAGCAGTACTTC	CASGGLAGGTYEQYF
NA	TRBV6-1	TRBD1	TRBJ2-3	TGTGCCAGCAGTAACAGGGGTTGGACAGATACGCAGTATTTT	CASSNRGWTDTQYF
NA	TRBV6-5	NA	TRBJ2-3	TGTGCCAGCAGTTACTTCGGGGGAGGAACAGATACGCAGTATTTT	CASSYFGGGTDTQYF
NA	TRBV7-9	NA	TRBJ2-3	TGTGCCAGCAGCAGACGGGTAGGGGCGCCTGATACGCAGTATTTT	CASSRRVGAPDTQYF
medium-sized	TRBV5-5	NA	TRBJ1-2	TGTGCCAGCAGCTTGGTTCAGGGCGTAAGCTATGGCTACACCTTC	CASSLVQGVSYGYTF
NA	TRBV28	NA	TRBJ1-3	TGTGCCAGCAGTTTATACACCAGCTCTGGAAACACCATATATTTT	CASSLYTSSGNTIYF
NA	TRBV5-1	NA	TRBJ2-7	TGCGCCAGCAGCCAGGACGGGGCCTACGAGCAGTACTTC	CASSQDGAYEQYF
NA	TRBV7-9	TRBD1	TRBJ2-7	TGTGCCAGCAGCTGGGACAGGACCTCGTACGAGCAGTACTTC	CASSWDRTSYEQYF
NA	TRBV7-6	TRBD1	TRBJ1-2	TGTGCCAGCAGCGTCAACGAACAGGGGGCTGGGGGCTACACCTTC	CASSVNEQGAGGYTF
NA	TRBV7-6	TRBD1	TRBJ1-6	TGTGCCAGCAGCTTAGAGGGGACAGCCGATTCACCCCTCCACTTT	CASSLEGTADSPLHF
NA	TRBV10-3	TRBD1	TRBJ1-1	TGTGCCACCGCGACAGGGCCCACTGAAGCTTTCTTT	CATATGPTEAFF
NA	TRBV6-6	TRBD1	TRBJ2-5	TGTGCCAGCAGTTACTCACCACAGGGGCCCCAGGGGACCCAGTACTTC	CASSYSPQGPQGTQYF
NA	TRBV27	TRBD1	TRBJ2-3	TGTGCCAGCAGCTCCATACCGGGACAGGGGACAGATACGCAGTATTTT	CASSSIPGQGTDTQYF
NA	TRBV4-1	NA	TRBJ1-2	TGCGCCAGCAGCCATCTCGCTGGAGGGAATTATGGCTACACCTTC	CASSHLAGGNYGYTF
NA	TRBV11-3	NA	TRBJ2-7	TGTGCCAGCAGCTCGTCGACAGTATATCAACGGGGGGAGCAGTACTTC	CASSSSTVYQRGEQYF
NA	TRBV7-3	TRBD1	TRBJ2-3	TGTGCCAGCAGCTTACGACAGGGGGATACGCAGTATTTT	CASSLRQGDTQYF
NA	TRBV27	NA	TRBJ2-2	TGTGCCAGCAGACCTAGAGCTGGGTCCCCCGGGGAGCTGTTTTTT	CASRPRAGSPGELFF
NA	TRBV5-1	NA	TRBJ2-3	TGCGCCAGCCATGAGTCGGGCACAGATACGCAGTATTTT	CASHESGTDTQYF
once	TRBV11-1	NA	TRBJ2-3	TGTGCCAGCAGCCTAAGAAGAGTCCCTCGAACAGATACGCAGTATTTT	CASSLRRVPRTDTQYF
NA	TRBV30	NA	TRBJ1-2	TGTGCCGGTCCGGACAGCACTAACTATGGCTACACCTTC	CAGPDSTNYGYTF
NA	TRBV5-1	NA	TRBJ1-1	TGCGCCAGCAGCTTGGTCCAGGGGACATCAGGCGCTGAAGCTTTCTTT	CASSLVQGTSGAEAFF
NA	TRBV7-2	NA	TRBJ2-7	TGTGCCAGCAGCTTAGAACAGGGAGTGGTCTACGAGCAGTACTTC	CASSLEQGVVYEQYF
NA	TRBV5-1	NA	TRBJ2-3	TGCGCCAGCAGCTTGCTGGTAGGGGCTACAGATACGCAGTATTTT	CASSLLVGATDTQYF
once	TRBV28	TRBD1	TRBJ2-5	TGTGCCAGCAGTCCAAAGGGGGCGCTAAGCGAGACCCAGTACTTC	CASSPKGALSETQYF
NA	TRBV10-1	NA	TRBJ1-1	TGCGCCAGCAGTGACAGGGGCACTGAAGCTTTCTTT	CASSDRGTEAFF